This TCR beta chain was retrieved from a study of shared T cell receptors in the human thymus. This clone was observed once. The assay was immunoSEQ multiplex PCR, and TCRdb's table has in-frame clones only and misses some. The table has about 610,000 clones, roughly 90% seen once. This CDR3 has 16 residues. Germline CDR1 reads SGDLS; CDR2 reads YYNGEE. Trimming removed 4 bases from V and 4 bases from J, with 19 bases in between. These data were likewise used in another study, on human thymus T cells. That study adds: Thymus specimens were resections from corrective heart surgery. Thymic and blood repertoires seemed to favor certain V and J genes. Unrelated individuals had highly overlapping thymic repertoires, as reported in related research.

This clonotype was sampled from a boy younger than two with a congenital heart defect. Sequences were obtained from thymocytes. V and J are TRBV9 and TRBJ2-3; D is perhaps TRBD2 (5 bases). The CDR3 DNA follows: TGTGCCAGCAGCTCCCGGAGTAGCGAGTTATCAGATACGCAGTATTTT. This encodes CASSSRSSELSDTQYF.